Below, 6 T cell receptor beta chains from the same sample are listed, as sequenced in a study of molecular identifiers for immune sequencing clone quantification. TCRdb re-analysed the PCR reads in MiXCR, keeping a single row per CDR3 protein. The data contain about 640,000 distinct CDR3 sequences, about 20% of them seen just once; the ten biggest clones take up under 0.95%. The sample comprised naive CD8+ T cells from blood, with Jurkat cell RNA spiked in. Subset specified: FACS-sorted CD8+CD4-CCR7+CD45RA+ naive T cells. Receptors were obtained from a human donor in good health. Some libraries in this study had Jurkat cell RNA spiked in.

This clonotype was detected many times. The chain couples TRBV27 to TRBJ2-2; TRBD2 might be the D (5 bases). Trimming shortened V by 6 bases and J by 2 bases, and 16 bases separated the two germline ends. Germline V gene sequence: CDR1 MNHEY, CDR2 SMNVEV (reference sequence). This CDR3 has 16 residues. CDR3 nucleotide sequence: TGTGCCAGCAGCTGGGCGGGTCAGATTAACACCGGGGAGCTGTTTTTT. Protein product: CASSWAGQINTGELFF.

This clonotype showed up many times. The chain carries TRBV12-3 or TRBV12-4 and TRBJ1-5; TRBD1 is a possible D gene (6 bases). The CDR3 is 14 amino acids. V was pared by 6 bases and J by 6 bases, with 15 bases between. For the CDR3, the DNA is TGTGCCAGCAGCTCGTCGGGGGCGGGTCAGCCCCAGCATTTT. This gives the protein CASSSSGAGQPQHF.

Worth noting for this clonotype: It may be a read error: a sequence one base away is much more abundant. The CDR3 reads CAIGDPGQGTYEQYF. CDR3 bases: TGTGCCATCGGTGACCCGGGACAGGGCACCTACGAGCAGTACTTC. The chain links TRBV10-3 to TRBJ2-7, with 9 bases that match TRBD1. The CDR3 is made up of 15 amino acids. The germline gives CDR1 ENHRY, CDR2 SYGVKD.

The table lists this clonotype with many counts. The CDR3 nucleotides are TGTGCCAGCAGCTCACAGGGGAATGAGCAGTTCTTC. Its protein is CASSSQGNEQFF. J is TRBJ2-1 and V is TRBV11-2, with 7 bases identical to TRBD1. J gave up 7 bases and V 4 bases, and 1 base lay outside the gene matches. CDR3 length: 12 amino acids. CDR1 and CDR2 (germline): SGHAT, FQNNGV.

About this clonotype: A much larger clonotype is one base distant, so this may be a read error. The chain combines TRBV4-2 with TRBJ2-2; D call uncertain. Germline V lookup: CDR1 LGHNA, CDR2 YNFKEQ. The CDR3 sequence is 14 residues long. The CDR3 DNA is TGTGCCAGCAGCCAGGGGATGAACACCAGGGAGCTGTTTTTT. The encoded protein is CASSQGMNTRELFF.

The chain carries TRBV6-2 or TRBV6-3 and TRBJ1-1; D is perhaps TRBD1 (5 bases). Germline V gene sequence: CDR1 MNHEY, CDR2 SVGEGT. The CDR3 loop spans 16 amino acids. V was cut by 3 bases and J by 4 bases, with 18 bases left in between. The CDR3 DNA is TGTGCCAGCAGTTATCGGCTGTCGGGGGTAGGCACTGAAGCTTTCTTT. This gives the protein CASSYRLSGVGTEAFF.